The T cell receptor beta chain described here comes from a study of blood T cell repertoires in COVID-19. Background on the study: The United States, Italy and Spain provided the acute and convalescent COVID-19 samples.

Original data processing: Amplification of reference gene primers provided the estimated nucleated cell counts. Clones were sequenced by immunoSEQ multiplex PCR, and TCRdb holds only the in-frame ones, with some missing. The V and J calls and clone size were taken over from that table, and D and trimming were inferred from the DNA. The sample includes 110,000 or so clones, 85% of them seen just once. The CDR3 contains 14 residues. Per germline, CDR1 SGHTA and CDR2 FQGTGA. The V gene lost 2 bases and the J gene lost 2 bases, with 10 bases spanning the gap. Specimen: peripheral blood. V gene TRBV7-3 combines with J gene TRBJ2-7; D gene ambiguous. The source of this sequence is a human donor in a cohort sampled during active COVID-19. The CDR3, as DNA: TGTGCCAGCAGCTTAGGTCAGGTTCCCTACGAGCAGTACTTC. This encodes CASSLGQVPYEQYF.